These 9 T cell receptor beta chains share one sample of origin, sequenced in a study of T cells in narcolepsy. Some clones are missing from TCRdb's copy, which holds only in-frame ones; the method was immunoSEQ multiplex PCR. The repertoire holds tens of thousands of clones, with approximately 84% as singletons. Input material: memory (CD45RA-) CD4+ T cells from blood. The receptors were sampled from a human donor in good health.

The genes are TRBV19 and TRBJ2-3; the match to TRBD2 covers 13 bases. Germline CDR1 is LNHDA and CDR2 is SQIVND (reference sequence). V lost 4 bases and J lost 2; bases outside the gene matches: 3. The CDR3 has 16 amino acids. In DNA form, the CDR3 reads TGTGCCAGTAGTACGGGACTAGCGGGGTCCACAGATACGCAGTATTTT. Amino acids: CASSTGLAGSTDTQYF.

The chain couples TRBV7-9 to TRBJ1-1; TRBD1 might be the D (5 bases). V was cut by 1 base and J by 4 bases, with 22 bases left in between. Germline-derived CDR1 and CDR2 are SEHNR and FQNEAQ (reference sequence). CDR3 length: 18 amino acids. CDR3 residues: CASSLVTSPGPTGTEAFF. The DNA for the CDR3 is TGTGCCAGCAGCTTAGTTACTTCCCCGGGGCCGACCGGCACTGAAGCTTTCTTT.

By sample share, this clone is medium-sized. This chain joins TRBV19 and TRBJ2-6; D is undetermined. Germline CDR1 reads LNHDA; CDR2 reads SQIVND (reference sequence). V was pared by 4 bases and J by 2 bases, with 9 bases between. The CDR3 consists of 15 residues. The CDR3 DNA reads as TGTGCCAGTAGTACGGGCGGCCCTGGGGCCAACGTCCTGACTTTC. It yields the protein CASSTGGPGANVLTF.

The chain joins TRBV9 to TRBJ1-2; D is ambiguous. This CDR3 has 13 residues. V was trimmed by 0 bases and J by 4 bases, leaving 7 bases between them. Looked up from germline, CDR1 is SGDLS and CDR2 is YYNGEE. The CDR3 DNA is TGTGCCAGCAGCGTAGACAGTCTCTATGGCTACACCTTC. Protein product: CASSVDSLYGYTF. The full variable domain, with the rest looked up from reference TRBV9 and TRBJ1-2, is DSGVTQTPKHLITATGQRVTLRCSPRSGDLSVYWYQQSLDQGLQFLIQYYNGEERAKGNILERFSAQQFPDLHSELNLSSLELGDSALYFCASSVDSLYGYTFGSGTRLTVV.

The V gene is TRBV11-3, the J gene TRBJ2-4, with D possibly being TRBD1 (6 bases). CDR1 and CDR2 from the germline V gene are SGHNT and YENEEA. This CDR3 region has 19 residues. The ends were cut back, 7 bases at V and 1 base at J, with 26 bases in the middle. CDR3 in DNA: TGTGCCAGCAACTGGAGTGTTCCCCACAGGGATTTTGCCAAAAACATTCAGTACTTC. Its translation is CASNWSVPHRDFAKNIQYF.

This sequence joins TRBV7-9 and TRBJ2-5; D possibly uses TRBD1 or TRBD2 (7 bases each). This CDR3 is 14 amino acids long. The germline V and J ends were trimmed by 1 base and 9 bases, with 15 bases remaining between them. Per germline, CDR1 SEHNR and CDR2 FQNEAQ (reference sequence). The CDR3 spells CASSLGGQSGAQYF. CDR3 DNA sequence: TGTGCCAGCAGCTTAGGGGGACAGAGCGGGGCCCAGTACTTC.

This rearrangement joins TRBV4-2 to TRBJ2-3; 7 bases are a match to TRBD2. The CDR3 runs 15 residues. Germline assignment: CDR1 LGHNA and CDR2 YNFKEQ. After removal of 0 bases from V and 9 bases from J, the junction contained 9 bases not matched to a gene. The CDR3 sequence is CASSQDAAGAYTQYF. DNA for the CDR3: TGTGCCAGCAGCCAAGATGCGGCGGGAGCTTACACGCAGTATTTT.

The rearrangement uses TRBV7-8 and TRBJ1-2; D uncertain. This CDR3 contains 12 residues. The V end was cut by 5 bases, the J end by 5 bases, with 9 bases between. CDR1 is SGHVS and CDR2 is FQNEAQ in the germline V gene. The CDR3: CASSPMPYGYTF. CDR3 in DNA: TGTGCCAGCAGCCCCATGCCTTATGGCTACACCTTC.

This sequence joins TRBV19 and TRBJ1-5; a weak D match, TRBD1 (6 bases). The CDR3 totals 11 residues. In germline, CDR1 is LNHDA, CDR2 SQIVND (reference sequence). Trimming cost V 7 bases and J 13 bases, with 14 bases left between them. In DNA, the CDR3 is TGTGCCAGTAAAGGGGCAGGACAGCAGCATTTT. Translation: CASKGAGQQHF.